These 7 T cell receptor beta chains share one sample of origin, sequenced in a study of low-dose radiotherapy and immunotherapy resistance in tumors (dated 2022 in TCRdb). Sequencer: Illumina HiSeq 2500. First-strand cDNA was synthesized using Superscript III and a set of TRAV- and TRBV-specific primers, so that both TCRalpha and TCRbeta chains were covered. TCRs were amplified with Phusion for 20 PCR cycles, with a constant-region primer paired with the adapter attached to the V primers. The public reads were quality trimmed at Q25 with fastp and then assembled into clones with MiXCR by TCRdb, keeping productive beta chains. Duplicate CDR3 protein sequences are folded into a single record with the most common DNA and genes. The sample profile shows about 100,000 distinct CDR3 sequences; less than 25% of them were found once. The ten largest make up 4.1% of the sample. The meaning of the sample's time point label: after trial treatment. Sample treatment or condition, as interpreted from the label and publication: LDRT plus nivolumab, ipilimumab, low-dose cyclophosphamide and aspirin (RACIN trial).

This specimen consisted of PBMCs, obtained after low-dose radiotherapy plus immunotherapy. These TCRs come from a male donor with prostate cancer.

In its sample, this clonotype was seen many times. V usage is TRBV29-1 and J usage is TRBJ2-1; 8 bases are a match to TRBD2. The junction had 11 bases not matched to a gene; V was cut back by 8 bases and J by 5 bases. Germline V gene data show CDR1 as SQVTM and CDR2 as ANQGSEA. The CDR3 consists of 14 residues. In nucleotides, the CDR3 is TGCAGCACAGCCGGGACTAGTTACGACAATGAGCAGTTCTTC. Translating gives CSTAGTSYDNEQFF.

There are a few counts of this clonotype. V usage is TRBV5-1 and J usage is TRBJ1-2; TRBD1 might be the D (6 bases). V shed 3 bases and J shed 8 bases, with 17 bases lying between them. Germline values: CDR1 SGHRS, CDR2 YFSETQ. The CDR3 is made up of 14 amino acids. The CDR3 reads CASSSGTPSGGYTF. The CDR3, as DNA: TGCGCCAGCAGCTCGGGGACACCGTCGGGGGGCTACACCTTC.

This clonotype was seen many times. The genes are TRBV27 and TRBJ2-5; 9 bases line up with TRBD2. V trimming: 7 bases; J trimming: 5 bases; junction bases outside the gene matches: 8. Germline loops: CDR1 MNHEY, CDR2 SMNVEV (reference sequence). The CDR3 loop spans 14 amino acids. The CDR3 region has the DNA TGTGCCAGCACTTCGCGGGGGGGGTCGGAGACCCAGTACTTC. Its translation is CASTSRGGSETQYF.

This clonotype showed up just a few times. A much larger clone lies a single base off, so this may be a read error. The chain employs TRBV30 and TRBJ1-2, with D possibly TRBD1 on 5 matching bases. The CDR3 runs to 13 residues. Trimming left V 5 bases short and J 8 bases short, with 18 bases between. Germline V gene lookup returns CDR1 GTSNPN and CDR2 SVGIG (reference sequence). As DNA, the CDR3 is TGTGCCTGGGCCCCCAGGGCCTCAAGGGGCTACACCTTC. This encodes CAWAPRASRGYTF. Using reference TRBV30 and TRBJ1-2 for the parts outside the CDR3, the full variable domain is SQTIHQWPATLVQPVGSPLSLECTVEGTSNPNLYWYRQAAGRGLQLLFYSVGIGQISSEVPQNLSASRPQDRQFILSSKKLLLSDSGFYLCAWAPRASRGYTFGSGTRLTVV.

This clonotype has at least ten counts. The chain combines TRBV7-6 with TRBJ1-4; D is uncertain. This CDR3 comprises 12 residues. Germline V gene data show CDR1 as SGHVS and CDR2 as FNYEAQ. CDR3 loop: CGLIATNEKLFF. In DNA form, the CDR3 reads TGTGGACTCATTGCAACTAATGAAAAACTGTTTTTT. Full variable domain (remainder filled in from reference TRBV7-6 and TRBJ1-4): GAGVSQSPRYKVTKRGQDVALRCDPISGHVSLYWYRQALGQGPEFLTYFNYEAQQDKSGLPNDRFSAERPEGSISTLTIQRTEQRDSAMYRCGLIATNEKLFFGSGTQLSVL.

This clonotype was counted at least ten times. This chain joins TRBV7-2 and TRBJ2-7, with 13 positions matching TRBD2. Germline V gene data show CDR1 as SGHTA and CDR2 as FQGNSA. This CDR3 has 18 residues. V shed 1 base, J shed 2 bases, and the junction held 8 bases outside the gene matches. CDR3 amino acids: CASSLVSTGTSGTYEQYF. In nucleotides, the CDR3 is TGTGCCAGCAGCTTAGTATCGACCGGGACTAGCGGGACCTACGAGCAGTACTTC.

This chain joins TRBV7-9 and TRBJ1-1; D uncertain. Germline values: CDR1 SEHNR, CDR2 FQNEAQ (reference sequence). Trimming pared 6 bases from V and 7 bases from J, leaving 12 bases between. The CDR3 consists of 12 residues. DNA for the CDR3: TGTGCCAGCAGGGAGTTGTGGGGTGAAGCTTTCTTT. This sequence encodes CASRELWGEAFF.